A single sample is the source of the 10 T cell receptor beta chains below, sequenced in a study of vaccination effects on CD4 cells after COVID-19. Assay: immunoSEQ multiplex PCR; the TCRdb copy retains only in-frame clones and omits some. The sample contains 75,000 to 100,000 clones, 60% to 85% of which appear only once. Their antigen targets remain unknown. Sequencing in the ViraFEST assay came after antigen-specific CD4+ T cells had been expanded with viral peptide pools, which were used to stimulate PBMC. With 10 days of culture completed, CD4+ T cells were isolated. Participants each got two BNT162b2 or mRNA-1273 vaccine doses. The sequences come from CD4+ T cells from PBMCs cultured with HCoV-OC43 spike peptides, collected after COVID-19 vaccination. As for subset: HCoV-OC43 spike overlapping peptide pool stimulation. The source is a human donor who received a COVID-19 vaccine.

This chain connects TRBV5-5 to TRBJ1-4, with 7 bases lining up with TRBD1. With 5 bases clipped from V and 0 bases from J, the junction kept 7 bases outside the gene matches. Germline CDR1 is SGHKS and CDR2 is YYEKEE (reference sequence). The CDR3 consists of 16 residues. The CDR3 protein is CASRLGQETTNEKLFF. The CDR3 nucleotides are TGTGCCAGCAGACTAGGACAGGAGACAACTAATGAAAAACTGTTTTTT.

This clone was seen a single time. CDR3 bases: TGTGCCAGCAGCTCGGCGGGGGGGCCGGCAGATACGCAGTATTTT. It is translated as CASSSAGGPADTQYF. This chain uses TRBV5-4 with TRBJ2-3, with 9 bases that match TRBD2. Trimming removed 3 bases from V and 4 bases from J; junction bases left unmatched: 6. This CDR3 spans 15 amino acids. CDR1 is SGHNT, CDR2 YYREEE, per germline (reference sequence). The variable domain in full, with the rest retrieved from reference TRBV5-4 and TRBJ2-3, is ETGVTQSPTHLIKTRGQQVTLRCSSQSGHNTVSWYQQALGQGPQFIFQYYREEENGRGNFPPRFSGLQFPNYSSELNVNALELDDSALYLCASSSAGGPADTQYFGPGTRLTVL.

This clone was seen just once. V is TRBV18 and J is TRBJ1-6; TRBD1 aligns across 7 bases. V was clipped by 1 base and J by 3 bases; unmatched bases: 3. The CDR3 has 16 amino acids. Germline CDR1 reads KGHSH; CDR2 reads LQKENI. CDR3 sequence: CASSPLWDSYNSPLHF. For the CDR3, the DNA is TGTGCCAGCTCACCACTATGGGACAGCTATAATTCACCCCTCCACTTT.

The CDR3 sequence: CASSFKSGGATGANVLTF. CDR3 coding DNA: TGTGCCAGCAGCTTCAAAAGCGGGGGGGCTACGGGGGCCAACGTCCTGACTTTC. This chain connects TRBV7-3 to TRBJ2-6; 10 bases align to TRBD2. The trim removed 3 bases at V and 4 bases at J, leaving 9 bases unmatched. From germline, CDR1 is SGHTA and CDR2 FQGTGA. There are 18 residues in the CDR3.

There are a few counts of this clone. This chain links TRBV5-1 with TRBJ1-4; no clear D. The germline V gene encodes CDR1 SGHRS and CDR2 YFSETQ. The CDR3 totals 15 residues. V lost 0 bases and J lost 5, with 11 bases in between. The CDR3 protein is CASSLDGLVNEKLFF. The CDR3 DNA sequence: TGCGCCAGCAGCTTGGACGGATTAGTCAATGAAAAACTGTTTTTT.

This clone appeared a few times. This chain connects TRBV18 to TRBJ1-1; TRBD1 aligns across 7 bases. This CDR3 is 14 amino acids long. CDR1 is KGHSH, CDR2 LQKENI, per germline. The V and J ends lost 6 bases and 3 bases, in that order; junction bases with no gene match: 7. The CDR3 DNA reads as TGTGCCAGCTCGCTCTTCAGGGGGGACACTGAAGCTTTCTTT. Residues: CASSLFRGDTEAFF.

The rearrangement uses TRBV12-3 or TRBV12-4 and TRBJ2-1; the D gene is possibly TRBD2 (6 bases). The CDR3 sequence is 13 residues long. Trimming pared 9 bases from V and 4 bases from J, leaving 13 bases between. CDR3 DNA: TGTGCCAGTGGGGGGATTTTTTACAATGAGCAGTTCTTC. Its translation: CASGGIFYNEQFF.

V usage is TRBV5-1 and J usage is TRBJ2-2; the match to TRBD2 covers 10 bases. CDR1 and CDR2 from the germline V gene are SGHRS and YFSETQ. The CDR3 loop spans 16 amino acids. J gave up 2 bases and V 3 bases, and 4 bases lay outside the gene matches. CDR3 nucleotide sequence: TGCGCCAGCAGCTACTTAGCGGGGGGTAACACCGGGGAGCTGTTTTTT. Translating it yields CASSYLAGGNTGELFF.

CDR3 sequence (DNA): TGTGCCATCAGGGGGGGGACAGCTGAAGCTTTCTTT. This translates into CAIRGGTAEAFF. The rearrangement links TRBV10-3 to TRBJ1-1, with 7 bases aligning to TRBD1. In germline, CDR1 is ENHRY, CDR2 SYGVKD. The length of the CDR3 is 12 residues. Unmatched junction bases numbered 4, after V lost 6 bases and J lost 6 bases.

The chain joins TRBV6-5 to TRBJ1-3, with TRBD1 as a possible D gene (5 bases). The germline CDR1 and CDR2 sequences are MNHEY and SVGAGI. V shed 0 bases and J shed 4 bases, with 10 bases lying between them. The CDR3 is made up of 15 amino acids. CDR3: CASSYSTGPGNTIYF. CDR3 in DNA: TGTGCCAGCAGTTACTCAACGGGACCAGGAAACACCATATATTTT.